This T cell receptor beta chain was identified in a study of cytomegalovirus exposure and HLA in healthy donors. This PCR relied on a set of 60 Vbeta primers and 13 Jbeta primers. Some clones are missing from TCRdb's copy, which holds only in-frame ones; the method was immunoSEQ multiplex PCR. The sample has about 240,000 clones; approximately 85% are singletons. Overall study findings and caveats: The study put about 180 TCR beta chains on its list as cytomegalovirus-associated.

Concerning this clone: The antigen is unknown.

The CDR3 covers 15 residues. CDR1 LNHDA and CDR2 SQIVND come from the germline V gene (reference sequence). V lost 4 bases and J lost 3; bases outside the gene matches: 6. Source material: PBMCs. The origin of this receptor is a girl aged 2-10 years in good health and CMV-seronegative. V and J are TRBV19 and TRBJ1-5, with 7 bases fitting TRBD1. CDR3 coding DNA: TGTGCCAGTAGTAATTGGGACAGCCTCAATCAGCCCCAGCATTTT. It yields the protein CASSNWDSLNQPQHF. The full variable domain, in which reference TRBV19 and TRBJ1-5 provide the parts outside the CDR3, is DGGITQSPKYLFRKEGQNVTLSCEQNLNHDAMYWYRQDPGQGLRLIYYSQIVNDFQKGDIAEGYSVSREKKESFPLTVTSAQKNPTAFYLCASSNWDSLNQPQHFGDGTRLSIL.